This T cell receptor (beta chain) was documented in a study of CD8 T cells in Susac syndrome. Study summary: Active disease was present in about six of the sequenced Susac syndrome patients, and remission in 8 or 9. Treatment at blood withdrawal was none, corticosteroids, or intravenous immunoglobulin alone in Susac syndrome patients. Study-level points and caveats: More than 15 Susac-specific public clones were found in total CD8+ repertoires and 4 to 6 in CD8+ TEMRA repertoires.

This clonotype appeared a single time. The antigen is unknown. With random hexamers, reverse transcription was performed on about 0.5 to 1 ug of RNA. TCRdb recomputed calls from the immunoSEQ multiplex PCR reads with MiXCR, one row per CDR3 protein. The sample has about 81,000 distinct CDR3 sequences, 94% seen once. Germline CDR1 SGHDT, CDR2 YYEEEE. The length of the CDR3 is 12 residues. Trimming took off 7 bases at V and 6 bases at J, with 14 bases between the two ends. The receptor's source is a human donor with Susac syndrome. The sample was CD8+ T cells from PBMCs. The J gene is TRBJ2-7, the V gene TRBV5-6; either TRBD1 or TRBD2 may supply D (5 bases each). CDR3 coding DNA: TGTGCCAGCCGGGTTGAGGGGAGCGAGCAGTACTTC. The encoded protein is CASRVEGSEQYF.